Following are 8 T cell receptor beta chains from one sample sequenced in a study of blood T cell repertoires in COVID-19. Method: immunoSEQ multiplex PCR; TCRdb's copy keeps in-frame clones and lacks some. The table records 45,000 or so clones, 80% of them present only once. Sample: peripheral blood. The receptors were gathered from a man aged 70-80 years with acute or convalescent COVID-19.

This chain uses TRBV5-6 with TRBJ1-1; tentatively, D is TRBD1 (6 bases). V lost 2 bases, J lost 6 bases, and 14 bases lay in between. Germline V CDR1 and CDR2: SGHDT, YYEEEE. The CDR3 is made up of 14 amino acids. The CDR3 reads CASSFSGVVAEAFF. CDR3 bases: TGTGCCAGCAGCTTTTCAGGGGTAGTCGCTGAAGCTTTCTTT.

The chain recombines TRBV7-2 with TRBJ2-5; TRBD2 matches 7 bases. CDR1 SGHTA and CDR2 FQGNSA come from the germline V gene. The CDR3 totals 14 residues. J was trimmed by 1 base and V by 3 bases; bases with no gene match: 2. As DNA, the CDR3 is TGTGCCAGCAGCTTTCAGCGGGGCCAAGAGACCCAGTACTTC. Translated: CASSFQRGQETQYF.

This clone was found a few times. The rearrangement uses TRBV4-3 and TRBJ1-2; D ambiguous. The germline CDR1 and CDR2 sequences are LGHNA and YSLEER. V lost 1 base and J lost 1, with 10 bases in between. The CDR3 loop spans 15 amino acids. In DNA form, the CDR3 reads TGCGCCAGCAGCCAAGGATTTCGGGATAACTATGGCTACACCTTC. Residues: CASSQGFRDNYGYTF.

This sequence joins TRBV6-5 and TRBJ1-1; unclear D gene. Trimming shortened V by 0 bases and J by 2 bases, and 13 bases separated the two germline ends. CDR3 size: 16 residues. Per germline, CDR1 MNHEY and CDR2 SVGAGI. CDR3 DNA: TGTGCCAGCAGTTACTCGGCCAGTTCATTAAACACTGAAGCTTTCTTT. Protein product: CASSYSASSLNTEAFF.

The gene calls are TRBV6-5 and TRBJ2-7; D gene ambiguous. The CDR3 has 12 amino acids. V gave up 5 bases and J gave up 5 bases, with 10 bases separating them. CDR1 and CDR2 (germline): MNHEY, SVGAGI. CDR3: CASSLRGHEQYF. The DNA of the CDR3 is TGTGCCAGCAGTCTCCGCGGCCACGAGCAGTACTTC.

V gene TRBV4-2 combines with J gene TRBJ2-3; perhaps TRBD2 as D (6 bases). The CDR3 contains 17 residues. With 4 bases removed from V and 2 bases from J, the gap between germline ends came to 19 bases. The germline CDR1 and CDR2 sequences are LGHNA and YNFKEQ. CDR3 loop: CASSLVPGTPLTDTQYF. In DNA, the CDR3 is TGTGCCAGCAGCCTCGTTCCCGGGACTCCCCTCACAGATACGCAGTATTTT.

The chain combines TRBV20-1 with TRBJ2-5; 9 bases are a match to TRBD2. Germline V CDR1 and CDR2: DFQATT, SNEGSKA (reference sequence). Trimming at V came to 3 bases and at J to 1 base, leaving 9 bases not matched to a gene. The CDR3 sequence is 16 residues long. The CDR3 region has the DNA TGCAGTGCTAGTCTAGGCGGGGGGGGACCCCAAGAGACCCAGTACTTC. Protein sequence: CSASLGGGGPQETQYF.

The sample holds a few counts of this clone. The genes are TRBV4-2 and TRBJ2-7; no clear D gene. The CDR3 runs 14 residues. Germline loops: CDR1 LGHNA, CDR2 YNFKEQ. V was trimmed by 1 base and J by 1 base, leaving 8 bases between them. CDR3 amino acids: CASSQAASSYEQYF. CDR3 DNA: TGTGCCAGCAGCCAAGCAGCGAGTTCCTACGAGCAGTACTTC.